The clone carrying this T cell receptor (beta chain) appeared many times. This CDR3 contains 17 residues. The V end lost 0 bases, the J end lost 8 bases, and 20 bases lay between the germline ends. Germline V gene lookup returns CDR1 LGHNA and CDR2 YSLEER. In TCRdb, the 5' RACE reads were re-called with MiXCR into one record per CDR3 protein. The table has fewer than 650,000 distinct CDR3 sequences, around 9.6% seen once; the top ten hold around 3.1%. The data originate from a study of identical twins. The sample was also reused in another study, on yellow fever vaccine responses in identical twins.

Material: PBMCs. The V and J genes are TRBV4-3 and TRBJ2-1; D is perhaps TRBD1 or TRBD2 (5 bases each). This clonotype originated in a woman younger than 30 in good health. As DNA, the CDR3 is TGCGCCAGCAGCCAAGATCGGGTGCTAGAGGGGATCGATGAGCAGTTCTTC. This codes for CASSQDRVLEGIDEQFF.